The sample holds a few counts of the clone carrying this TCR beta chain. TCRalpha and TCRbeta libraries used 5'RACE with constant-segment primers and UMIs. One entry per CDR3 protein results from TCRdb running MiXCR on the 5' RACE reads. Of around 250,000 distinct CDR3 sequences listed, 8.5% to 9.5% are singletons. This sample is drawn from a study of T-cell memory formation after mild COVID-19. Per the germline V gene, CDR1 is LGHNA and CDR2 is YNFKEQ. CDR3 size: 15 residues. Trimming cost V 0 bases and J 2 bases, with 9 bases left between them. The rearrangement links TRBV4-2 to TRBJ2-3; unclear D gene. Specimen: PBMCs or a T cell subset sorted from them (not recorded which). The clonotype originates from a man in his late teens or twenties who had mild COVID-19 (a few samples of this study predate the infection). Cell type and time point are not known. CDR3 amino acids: CASSQDPLNTDTQYF. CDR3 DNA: TGTGCCAGCAGCCAAGATCCGCTGAACACAGATACGCAGTATTTT.